The sequence of this T cell receptor (beta chain) was determined in a study of blood T cell repertoires in COVID-19. Study at large: Samples came from the United States, Italy and Spain, spanning acute and convalescent COVID-19. PBMCs, B-cell-depleted T cells, or T cells provided the cDNA or gDNA that made up the material.

Individuals drawn from around 25 US areas were roughly 18 to 100 years old. Allocation to cohorts depended on clinical history reported by the participants. TCRdb keeps only in-frame clones here, not all; method: immunoSEQ multiplex PCR. The repertoire holds 200,000 to 250,000 clones, nearly 90% seen once, with over 12% in the top ten. Germline loops: CDR1 DFQATT, CDR2 SNEGSKA (reference sequence). Trimming cost V 3 bases and J 0 bases, with 9 bases left between them. The CDR3 runs to 14 residues. Input material: PBMCs or T cells enriched from blood (not recorded which). The chain combines TRBV20-1 with TRBJ1-5, with no clear D. The sequence was obtained from a man aged 30 to 45 who had been exposed to COVID-19. As DNA, the CDR3 is TGCAGTGCTAGTGGTACAGTTAGCAATCAGCCCCAGCATTTT. Its protein product is CSASGTVSNQPQHF.